This entry lists 7 T cell receptor beta chains sequenced from one sample in a study of OX40 agonist ivuxolimab in advanced cancers. Generated by immunoSEQ multiplex PCR, the TCRdb table keeps only in-frame clones and is missing some. The table has under 95,000 clones, roughly 86% seen once; the top ten hold under 0.8%. The sample in question was CD4+ or CD8+ T cells sorted from blood, obtained in a trial of the OX40 agonist ivuxolimab. The receptors were gathered from an adult with an advanced solid tumor such as melanoma, head and neck, liver or kidney cancer.

The chain links TRBV14 to TRBJ1-4, with D perhaps matching TRBD1 (5 bases). The V end lost 1 base, the J end lost 5 bases, and 8 bases lay between the germline ends. This CDR3 spans 14 amino acids. Germline CDR1 reads SGHDN; CDR2 reads FVKESK. CDR3 residues: CASSQGGLNEKLFF. The CDR3 DNA follows: TGTGCCAGCAGCCAAGGGGGACTCAATGAAAAACTGTTTTTT.

The gene calls are TRBV27 and TRBJ2-1, with TRBD2 matching 9 bases. The germline V gene has CDR1 MNHEY and CDR2 SMNVEV (reference sequence). Germline trimming cut 5 bases from V and 4 bases from J; bases unmatched to any gene: 12. This CDR3 is 17 amino acids long. CDR3 sequence (DNA): TGTGCCAGCAGTCCCTTGGGGAGCGGGGGGAAGTACAATGAGCAGTTCTTC. This translates into CASSPLGSGGKYNEQFF.

V usage is TRBV28 and J usage is TRBJ1-5; possibly TRBD1 for D (6 bases). The CDR3 has 20 residues. The V gene lost 5 bases and the J gene lost 0 bases, with 26 bases spanning the gap. CDR1 and CDR2 (germline): MDHEN, SYDVKM. Here the CDR3 reads CASSGRLGGPRSNSNQPQHF. CDR3 DNA sequence: TGTGCCAGCAGTGGCCGCTTAGGGGGTCCTAGGTCGAATAGCAATCAGCCCCAGCATTTT.

This chain links TRBV29-1 with TRBJ1-2, with a tentative D call TRBD1 (6 bases). The CDR3 sequence is 16 residues long. Germline CDR1 SQVTM, CDR2 ANQGSEA. Deletions cut 0 bases from V and 0 bases from J, with 14 bases between. The CDR3 reads CSVEDSGEPTNYGYTF. In DNA, the CDR3 is TGCAGCGTTGAAGATTCAGGGGAACCAACTAACTATGGCTACACCTTC.

V usage is TRBV7-2 and J usage is TRBJ1-5; 8 nucleotides match TRBD1. Per the germline V gene, CDR1 is SGHTA and CDR2 is FQGNSA. This CDR3 region has 14 residues. V shed 5 bases and J 9 bases; nucleotides not matched to a gene: 9. Here the CDR3 reads CASSPGQVVWPQHF. CDR3 in DNA: TGTGCCAGCAGCCCGGGACAGGTGGTTTGGCCCCAGCATTTT.

This clone turned up a few times. V and J are TRBV7-8 and TRBJ1-1; a weak D match, TRBD1 (6 bases). Trimming shortened V by 4 bases and J by 10 bases, and 22 bases separated the two germline ends. The CDR3 is 15 amino acids. CDR1 SGHVS and CDR2 FQNEAQ come from the germline V gene. The CDR3 spells CASSSRGGWGDGAFF. The CDR3 DNA sequence: TGTGCCAGCAGCTCTAGGGGGGGCTGGGGTGATGGAGCTTTCTTT.

This clone was seen once. The rearrangement uses TRBV30 and TRBJ2-7; either TRBD1 or TRBD2 may fit D (6 bases each). The CDR3 is made up of 13 amino acids. Looked up from germline, CDR1 is GTSNPN and CDR2 is SVGIG (reference sequence). Trimming cost V 6 bases and J 7 bases, with 19 bases left between them. This chain's CDR3 is CACKGGVWGEQYF. Written as DNA, the CDR3 is TGTGCCTGTAAGGGGGGCGTGTGGGGGGAGCAGTACTTC.